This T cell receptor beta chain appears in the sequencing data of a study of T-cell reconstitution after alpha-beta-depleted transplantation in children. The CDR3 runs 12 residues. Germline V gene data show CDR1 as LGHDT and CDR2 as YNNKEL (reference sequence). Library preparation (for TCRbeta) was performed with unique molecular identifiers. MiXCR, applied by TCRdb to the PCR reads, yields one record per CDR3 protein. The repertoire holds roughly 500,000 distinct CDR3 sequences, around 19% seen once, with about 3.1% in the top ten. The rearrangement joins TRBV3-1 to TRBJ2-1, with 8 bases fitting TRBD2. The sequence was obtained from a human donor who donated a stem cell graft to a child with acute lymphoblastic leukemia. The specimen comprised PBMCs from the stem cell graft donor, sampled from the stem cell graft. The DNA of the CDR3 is TGTGGATGCGGGACTAGTCGCGGTGAGCAGTTCTTC. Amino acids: CGCGTSRGEQFF.